Presented here are 8 T cell receptor beta chains from one specimen sequenced in a study of T cell changes during pregnancy in multiple sclerosis. Assay: immunoSEQ multiplex PCR; the TCRdb copy retains only in-frame clones and omits some. The table has around 34,000 clones, 90% seen once. The input for sequencing was CD8+ T cells from peripheral blood mononuclear cells, taken after pregnancy. The receptors originated from a female donor with multiple sclerosis, enrolled in a pregnancy study.

V is TRBV19 and J is TRBJ1-5; 8 bases map to TRBD1. Trimming took 5 bases from V and 6 from J; bases not matched to a gene: 12. The CDR3 spans 16 residues. The germline V gene has CDR1 LNHDA and CDR2 SQIVND (reference sequence). The CDR3 protein is CASSLIPETGGQPQHF. CDR3 in DNA: TGTGCCAGTAGTTTAATTCCCGAAACAGGGGGTCAGCCCCAGCATTTT.

This clone showed up just a few times. The J gene is TRBJ1-1, the V gene TRBV7-3; the D is unclear. Trimming took 5 bases from V and 7 from J, leaving 11 bases between them. Germline CDR1 and CDR2: SGHTA and FQGTGA. This CDR3 region has 12 residues. DNA of the CDR3: TGTGCCAGCAGCCCCCGGTCGGGTGAAGCTTTCTTT. This encodes CASSPRSGEAFF.

The rearrangement uses TRBV5-8 and TRBJ1-1; D unresolved. V was cut by 1 base and J by 0 bases, with 7 bases left in between. The CDR3 runs 14 residues. Germline CDR1 SGHTS, CDR2 YDEGEE. DNA for the CDR3: TGTGCCAGCAGCTTGACAGAATTGAACACTGAAGCTTTCTTT. Translated, it gives CASSLTELNTEAFF.

This chain connects TRBV30 to TRBJ1-2, with TRBD1 identical over 10 bases. This CDR3 is 14 amino acids long. Germline assignment: CDR1 GTSNPN and CDR2 SVGIG (reference sequence). V was clipped by 8 bases and J by 4 bases; unmatched bases: 10. This CDR3 is CAGSGRDRGYGYTF. The CDR3 nucleotides read TGTGCCGGAAGCGGGCGGGACAGGGGCTATGGCTACACCTTC.

The rearrangement uses TRBV4-3 and TRBJ2-1; 11 bases match TRBD2. The CDR3 has 19 amino acids. After removal of 0 bases from V and 8 bases from J, the junction contained 15 bases not matched to a gene. The germline gives CDR1 LGHNA, CDR2 YSLEER. CDR3 in amino acids: CASSQDFWVAGGPGYEQFF. For the CDR3, the DNA is TGCGCCAGCAGCCAAGATTTCTGGGTAGCGGGGGGGCCTGGTTATGAGCAGTTCTTC.

The chain has TRBV30 and TRBJ1-1; D unclear. Germline values: CDR1 GTSNPN, CDR2 SVGIG (reference sequence). V was shortened by 2 bases and J by 0 bases, with 10 bases between the two germline ends. This CDR3 has 14 residues. The CDR3 DNA sequence: TGTGCCTGGAGTAACCTCCAGATGAACACTGAAGCTTTCTTT. Its protein is CAWSNLQMNTEAFF.

The chain links TRBV2 to TRBJ1-1, with 11 positions matching TRBD1. In germline, CDR1 is SNHLY, CDR2 FYNNEI. Trimming removed 9 bases from V and 4 bases from J; junction bases left unmatched: 1. This CDR3 contains 12 residues. CDR3 DNA sequence: TGTGCCAGGGGACAGGGGGGCACTGAAGCTTTCTTT. Translated: CARGQGGTEAFF.

This clone was observed a single time. The J gene is TRBJ1-2, the V gene TRBV15; 8 nucleotides line up with TRBD1. The V and J ends lost 0 bases and 5 bases, in that order; junction bases with no gene match: 8. In germline, CDR1 is LNHNV, CDR2 YYDKDF (reference sequence). The CDR3 sequence is 16 residues long. The CDR3 reads CATSRDLAGGLYGYTF. The CDR3 bases are TGTGCCACCAGCAGAGATTTGGCAGGGGGCTTATATGGCTACACCTTC. Full variable domain (rest looked up from reference TRBV15 and TRBJ1-2): DAMVIQNPRYQVTQFGKPVTLSCSQTLNHNVMYWYQQKSSQAPKLLFHYYDKDFNNEADTPDNFQSRRPNTSFCFLDIRSPGLGDTAMYLCATSRDLAGGLYGYTFGSGTRLTVV.